The clone carrying this T cell receptor (beta chain) has only a few counts. This sample was taken from a study of blood T cell repertoires in COVID-19. The CDR3 runs 17 residues. V was pared by 5 bases and J by 3 bases, with 15 bases of the junction left unmatched. Looked up from germline, CDR1 is MNHEY and CDR2 is SMNVEV (reference sequence). Some clones are missing from TCRdb's copy, which holds only in-frame ones; the method was immunoSEQ multiplex PCR. The table lists about 67,000 clones, 80% to 85% of them singletons. The chain is built from TRBV27 and TRBJ1-2; 7 nucleotides agree with TRBD1. Material: peripheral blood. This TCR derives from a human donor in a cohort sampled during active COVID-19. CDR3 sequence reads: CASSPRDSSIIHYGYTF. The DNA for the CDR3 is TGTGCCAGCAGTCCCCGGGACAGCTCCATAATTCACTATGGCTACACCTTC.